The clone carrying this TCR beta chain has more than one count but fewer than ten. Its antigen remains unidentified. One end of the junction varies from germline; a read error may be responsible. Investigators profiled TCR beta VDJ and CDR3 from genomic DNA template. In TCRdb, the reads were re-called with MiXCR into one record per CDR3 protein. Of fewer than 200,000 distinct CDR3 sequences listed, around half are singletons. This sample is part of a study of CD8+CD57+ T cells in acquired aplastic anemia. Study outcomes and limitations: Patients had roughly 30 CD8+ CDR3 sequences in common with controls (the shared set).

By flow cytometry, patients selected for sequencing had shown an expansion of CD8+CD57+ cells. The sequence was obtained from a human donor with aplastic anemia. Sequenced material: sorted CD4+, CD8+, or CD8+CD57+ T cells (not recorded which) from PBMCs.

CDR3 nucleotide sequence: TGTGCCAGCAGCTTCCGTGGACTAGCGGGGGGTACCGGGGAGCTGTCTTTT. Protein sequence: CASSFRGLAGGTGELSF. This chain joins TRBV7-6 and TRBJ2-2; 14 positions agree with TRBD2. Germline lookup yields CDR1 SGHVS and CDR2 FNYEAQ. The CDR3 has 17 residues.